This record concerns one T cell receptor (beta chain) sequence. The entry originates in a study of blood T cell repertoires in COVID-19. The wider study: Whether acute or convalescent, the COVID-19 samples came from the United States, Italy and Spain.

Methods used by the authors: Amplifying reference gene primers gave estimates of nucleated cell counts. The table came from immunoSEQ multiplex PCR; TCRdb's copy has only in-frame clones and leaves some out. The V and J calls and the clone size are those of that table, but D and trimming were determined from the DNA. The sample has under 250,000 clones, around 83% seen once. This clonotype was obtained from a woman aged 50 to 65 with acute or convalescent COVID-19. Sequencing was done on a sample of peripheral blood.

CDR3 DNA: TGTGCCAGCAGAGGGAACGATCTAGCGGGAGGCTACGAGCAGTACTTC. Its translation: CASRGNDLAGGYEQYF. This chain joins TRBV27 and TRBJ2-7; 11 positions match TRBD2. The V gene end was trimmed by 6 bases and the J gene end by 3 bases; junction bases not matched to a gene: 10. This CDR3 is built from 16 residues. The germline V gene encodes CDR1 MNHEY and CDR2 SMNVEV (reference sequence).